This T cell receptor (beta chain) was documented in a study of control samples from healthy donors and cancer patients. Here immunoSEQ multiplex PCR was the method, and the copy in TCRdb shows in-frame clones only, minus some. The sample lists over 70,000 clones, 85% to 90% occurring once. V lost 3 bases to trimming and J lost 0 bases, with 6 bases between them. The germline gives CDR1 LNHDA, CDR2 SQIVND (reference sequence). The CDR3 length is 14 residues. The TCR comes from a woman in her sixties or seventies in good health. The chain has TRBV19 and TRBJ1-5; D remains unclear. Sequenced sample: blood. The CDR3 sequence is CASSIEDSNQPQHF. DNA of the CDR3: TGTGCCAGTAGTATCGAAGATAGCAATCAGCCCCAGCATTTT.